Listed below are T cell receptor beta chains from one sample, sequenced in a study of cytomegalovirus exposure and HLA in healthy donors. The data were produced by immunoSEQ multiplex PCR, yet TCRdb's version contains in-frame clones alone and is incomplete. The sample lists over 200,000 clones; almost 90% were seen once. Sequencing was done on a sample of PBMCs. The receptors shown here come from a young woman in good health and CMV-seronegative. Both conserved end residues are trimmed from each CDR3.

V,J,CDR3
TRBV13,TRBJ1-1,ASSLVGWGVMNTEAF
TRBV10-1,TRBJ2-7,ASSGVTGAEQY
TRBV4-1,TRBJ2-7,ASSPEGTGFNEQY
TRBV11-2,TRBJ1-2,ASSSYRGRGGNGYT
TRBV6-6,TRBJ1-5,ASQSLGVSRQPQH
TRBV5-1,TRBJ2-3,ASRVDPTDTQY
TRBV28,TRBJ2-7,ASSLKGSPGYEQY
TRBV7-9,TRBJ2-3,ASSFPLTMLTTDTQY
TRBV7-8,TRBJ2-5,ASSQRLAGGPSRETQY
TRBV6-6,TRBJ2-3,ASRSPQGEKDTQY
TRBV27,TRBJ1-2,ASSPGTGLNYGYT
TRBV9,TRBJ1-2,ASSISTGGNYGYT
TRBV6-1,TRBJ1-1,ASSEFFDSFHTEAF
TRBV28,TRBJ1-6,ASSLGQGRRPLH
TRBV19,TRBJ1-1,ASSISAGNTEAF
TRBV11-3,TRBJ2-7,ASSLGGGASPREQY
TRBV18,TRBJ2-2,ASSTKQGHLNTGELF
TRBV6-1,TRBJ2-5,ASSGHVLQETQY
TRBV7-9,TRBJ2-2,ASSLTQANTGELF
TRBV10-1,TRBJ2-7,ASSESVAPQQQY
TRBV6-5,TRBJ2-1,ASSPSGLGNEQF
TRBV5-6,TRBJ1-6,ASSLETGSSPLH
TRBV11-2,TRBJ2-7,ASSLARGSSYEQY
TRBV18,TRBJ1-4,ASSPSGPTNEKLF
TRBV27,TRBJ2-2,ASSFWDRGPGELF
TRBV6-1,TRBJ2-3,ASSSGGGLDTQY
TRBV20-1,TRBJ1-1,SATGNTEAF
TRBV7-9,TRBJ2-1,ASSLTSGEINEQF
TRBV7-3,TRBJ2-3,ASSPPGGTTDTQY
TRBV5-6,TRBJ1-6,ASSLAQGNSPLH
TRBV7-9,TRBJ2-7,ASSSLRQGQYEQY
TRBV27,TRBJ2-2,ASSRSGGGRELF
TRBV30,TRBJ2-5,AWTDRGGETQY
TRBV6-1,TRBJ2-2,ASSTLAGEGELF
TRBV6-5,TRBJ2-2,ASSPPGVNTGELF
TRBV2,TRBJ2-2,ASSEGGGLGGELF
TRBV5-1,TRBJ2-1,ASSVFGYTAGAYNEQF
TRBV5-4,TRBJ2-1,ASSPDRTDYNEQF
TRBV2,TRBJ1-3,ASRLAGQGGNTIY
TRBV6-1,TRBJ2-3,ASSEIPGGGGTDTQY
TRBV6-1,TRBJ2-1,ASSDGTRSGNEQF
TRBV18,TRBJ1-1,ASTLAVNTEAF
TRBV6-5,TRBJ1-4,ASSPPGQGREKLF
TRBV4-3,TRBJ2-1,ASSQGRSSYNEQF
TRBV28,TRBJ2-3,ASSSRPQGLMSDTQY
TRBV28,TRBJ1-1,ASSSPGGADTEAF
TRBV23-1,TRBJ2-2,ASSQSPPGTGELF
TRBV6-6,TRBJ2-1,ASGMGGVHEQF
TRBV4-3,TRBJ1-5,ASSQGQENQPQH
TRBV2,TRBJ1-4,ASARRVEKLF
TRBV19,TRBJ1-1,ASRGTSHRNTEAF